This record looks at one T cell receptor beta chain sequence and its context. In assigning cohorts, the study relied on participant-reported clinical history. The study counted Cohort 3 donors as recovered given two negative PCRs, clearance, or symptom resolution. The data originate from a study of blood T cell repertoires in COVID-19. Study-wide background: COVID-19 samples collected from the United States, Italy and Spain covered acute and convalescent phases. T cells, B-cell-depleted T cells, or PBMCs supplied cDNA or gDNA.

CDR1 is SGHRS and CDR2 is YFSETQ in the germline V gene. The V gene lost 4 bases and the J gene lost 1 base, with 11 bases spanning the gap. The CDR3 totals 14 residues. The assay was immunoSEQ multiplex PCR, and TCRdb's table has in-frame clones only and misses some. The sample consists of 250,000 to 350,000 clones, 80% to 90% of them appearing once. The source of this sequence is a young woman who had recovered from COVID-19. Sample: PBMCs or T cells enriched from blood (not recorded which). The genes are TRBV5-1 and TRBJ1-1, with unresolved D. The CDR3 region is CASSVGVGNTEAFF. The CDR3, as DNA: TGCGCCAGCAGCGTCGGGGTAGGGAACACTGAAGCTTTCTTT. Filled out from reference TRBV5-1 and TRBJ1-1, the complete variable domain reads KAGVTQTPRYLIKTRGQQVTLSCSPISGHRSVSWYQQTPGQGLQFLFEYFSETQRNKGNFPGRFSGRQFSNSRSEMNVSTLELGDSALYLCASSVGVGNTEAFFGQGTRLTVV.